Shown below are 7 T cell receptor beta chains from a single sample sequenced in a study of T cell responses to AZD1222 COVID-19 vaccine. Libraries were prepared by immunoSEQ multiplex PCR; TCRdb keeps only in-frame clonotypes and omits some of them. This sample has 130,000 to 150,000 clones, with 70% to 90% found just once. Sequenced here: peripheral blood, sampled on day 0 of AZD1222 vaccination. These receptors were collected from an adult in good health.

The chain has TRBV3-1 (or the pseudogene TRBV3-2) and TRBJ1-2, with D perhaps matching TRBD1 (5 bases). Trimming took off 4 bases at V and 6 bases at J, with 21 bases between the two ends. Germline V gene sequence: CDR1 LGHDT, CDR2 YNNKEL (reference sequence). The CDR3 spans 16 residues. The CDR3 reads CASSPRGGAGPDGYTF. CDR3 in DNA: TGTGCCAGCAGCCCGAGAGGAGGGGCCGGGCCTGATGGCTACACCTTC.

The genes are TRBV3-1 (or the pseudogene TRBV3-2) and TRBJ1-2; TRBD1 matches 10 bases. CDR1 is LGHDT and CDR2 is YNNKEL in the germline V gene (reference sequence). V shed 7 bases and J 4 bases; nucleotides not matched to a gene: 6. The CDR3 runs to 14 residues. CDR3 protein: CASTLDRGPYGYTF. CDR3 sequence (DNA): TGTGCCAGCACCCTCGACAGGGGGCCCTATGGCTACACCTTC.

V usage is TRBV7-9 and J usage is TRBJ1-2; 7 bases are shared with TRBD1. The CDR3 runs 13 residues. V was pared by 1 base and J by 5 bases, with 1 base of the junction left unmatched. Germline lookup yields CDR1 SEHNR and CDR2 FQNEAQ (reference sequence). In DNA form, the CDR3 reads TGTGCCAGCAGCTTAGGACAGGGTTATGGCTACACCTTC. Its protein is CASSLGQGYGYTF.

CDR3 sequence reads: CAISAPTSGGINEQFF. Written as DNA, the CDR3 is TGTGCCATCAGTGCCCCAACTAGCGGGGGCATCAATGAGCAGTTCTTC. The chain is built from TRBV10-3 and TRBJ2-1; 11 nucleotides match TRBD2. Per the germline V gene, CDR1 is ENHRY and CDR2 is SYGVKD. There are 16 residues in the CDR3. V lost 4 bases to trimming and J lost 6 bases; unmatched junction nucleotides: 8.

The chain combines TRBV14 with TRBJ2-5, with D unresolved. The germline CDR1 and CDR2 sequences are SGHDN and FVKESK. The CDR3 is made up of 15 amino acids. Trimming took 0 bases from V and 7 from J, leaving 15 bases between them. CDR3 in amino acids: CASSQDGPKARTQYF. CDR3 nucleotide sequence: TGTGCCAGCAGCCAAGATGGTCCTAAGGCCCGGACCCAGTACTTC.

The CDR3 nucleotides read TGCGCCAGCAGTCCTAGCGGGGCCCCTCAAGAGACCCAGTACTTC. This translates into CASSPSGAPQETQYF. The chain links TRBV5-1 to TRBJ2-5, with TRBD2 identical over 9 bases. The CDR3 has 15 residues. V shed 5 bases, J shed 2 bases, and the junction held 7 bases outside the gene matches. Per germline, CDR1 SGHRS and CDR2 YFSETQ.

The V and J genes are TRBV28 and TRBJ1-1; no definite D call. Germline CDR1 MDHEN, CDR2 SYDVKM. V was pared by 3 bases and J by 9 bases, with 11 bases between. This CDR3 region has 12 residues. This CDR3 is CASSLVSDQAFF. CDR3 sequence (DNA): TGTGCCAGCAGTTTGGTTTCCGACCAAGCTTTCTTT. Supplemented by reference TRBV28 and TRBJ1-1, the full variable domain reads DVKVTQSSRYLVKRTGEKVFLECVQDMDHENMFWYRQDPGLGLRLIYFSYDVKMKEKGDIPEGYSVSREKKERFSLILESASTNQTSMYLCASSLVSDQAFFGQGTRLTVV.